The 31 T cell receptor beta chains below come from one sample, sequenced in a study of cytomegalovirus exposure and HLA in healthy donors. Some clones are missing from TCRdb's copy, which holds only in-frame ones; the method was immunoSEQ multiplex PCR. The data hold about 72,000 clones, with less than 95% observed a single time. Material: PBMCs. Every receptor here comes from a woman younger than 30 in good health and CMV-seropositive.

The CDR3 DNA reads as TGTGCCAGCAGCGACCCCCAGGACAGGGCCATTGATGGCTACACCTTC. This codes for CASSDPQDRAIDGYTF. The genes are TRBV9 and TRBJ1-2, with 8 bases lining up with TRBD1. Germline V gene lookup returns CDR1 SGDLS and CDR2 YYNGEE. CDR3 length: 16 residues. V shed 3 bases and J 6 bases; nucleotides not matched to a gene: 13.

The J gene is TRBJ2-3, the V gene TRBV7-9, with D possibly matching TRBD1 (6 bases). The CDR3 is 15 amino acids. V was cut by 5 bases and J by 1 base, with 13 bases left in between. Germline CDR1 is SEHNR and CDR2 is FQNEAQ (reference sequence). The CDR3 reads CASSHETGGTDTQYF. CDR3 bases: TGTGCCAGCAGCCATGAGACAGGTGGCACAGATACGCAGTATTTT.

J is TRBJ2-2 and V is TRBV5-6; 8 positions agree with TRBD2. There are 18 residues in the CDR3. Germline V CDR1 and CDR2: SGHDT, YYEEEE. Trimming removed 1 base from V and 1 base from J; junction bases left unmatched: 9. CDR3 residues: CASSLLLLSGRNTGELFF. The CDR3 region has the DNA TGTGCCAGCAGCTTGCTTTTACTCAGCGGGAGGAACACCGGGGAGCTGTTTTTT.

This clone was observed once. The rearrangement links TRBV5-4 to TRBJ2-2, with TRBD2 matching over 7 bases. V shed 3 bases and J 7 bases; nucleotides not matched to a gene: 9. CDR1 is SGHNT and CDR2 is YYREEE in the germline V gene (reference sequence). This CDR3 spans 15 amino acids. The CDR3 is CASSWGGQGDGELFF. The CDR3 nucleotides are TGTGCCAGCAGCTGGGGGGGTCAGGGAGACGGGGAGCTGTTTTTT.

This sequence joins TRBV27 and TRBJ2-1; D not certain. Germline lookup yields CDR1 MNHEY and CDR2 SMNVEV (reference sequence). The CDR3 totals 9 residues. As DNA, the CDR3 is TGTGGGCCCTACAATGAGCAGTTCTTC. Translating it yields CGPYNEQFF.

V usage is TRBV29-1 and J usage is TRBJ2-3, with D perhaps matching TRBD1 (5 bases). Trimming shortened V by 5 bases and J by 5 bases, and 14 bases separated the two germline ends. CDR3 size: 13 residues. Per the germline V gene, CDR1 is SQVTM and CDR2 is ANQGSEA. CDR3 coding DNA: TGCAGCGTTTCGGTAACACAGGTAGATACGCAGTATTTT. As protein: CSVSVTQVDTQYF.

The genes are TRBV5-6 and TRBJ1-1; weak D call: TRBD1 (6 bases). Germline assignment: CDR1 SGHDT and CDR2 YYEEEE. CDR3 size: 12 residues. The germline V and J ends were trimmed by 4 bases and 7 bases, with 11 bases remaining between them. The CDR3 spells CASSANRVEAFF. The CDR3 coding sequence is TGTGCCAGCAGCGCAAACAGGGTTGAAGCTTTCTTT. The full variable domain, completed using reference TRBV5-6 and TRBJ1-1, is DAGVTQSPTHLIKTRGQQVTLRCSPKSGHDTVSWYQQALGQGPQFIFQYYEEEERQRGNFPDRFSGHQFPNYSSELNVNALLLGDSALYLCASSANRVEAFFGQGTRLTVV.

The DNA for the CDR3 is TGTGCCAGCAGCTCAACCGGGACAGGGCATATCGGGGAGCTGTTTTTT. It is translated as CASSSTGTGHIGELFF. J is TRBJ2-2 and V is TRBV7-3; 9 bases match TRBD1. This CDR3 has 16 residues. Germline CDR1 is SGHTA and CDR2 is FQGTGA. The V gene end was trimmed by 4 bases and the J gene end by 7 bases; junction bases not matched to a gene: 10.

The chain uses TRBV10-2 and TRBJ2-7; 7 positions agree with TRBD1. The CDR3 has 17 residues. The trim removed 0 bases at V and 5 bases at J, leaving 13 bases unmatched. Germline CDR1 is WSHSY and CDR2 is SAAADI. The DNA for the CDR3 is TGCGCCAGCAGTGAGTCGATCCGAGGGACAGCCTTTCACGAGCAGTACTTC. It specifies CASSESIRGTAFHEQYF.

The chain is built from TRBV30 and TRBJ1-1; maybe TRBD1 (6 bases). Between the trimmed V and J ends, which lost 4 bases and 4 bases, there was a span of 13 bases. CDR1 is GTSNPN, CDR2 SVGIG, per germline (reference sequence). The CDR3 is 13 residues long. The CDR3 DNA follows: TGTGCCTGGACCCCAGGGGTGAGCACTGAAGCTTTCTTT. It is translated as CAWTPGVSTEAFF. The whole variable domain, filled in from reference TRBV30 and TRBJ1-1, reads SQTIHQWPATLVQPVGSPLSLECTVEGTSNPNLYWYRQAAGRGLQLLFYSVGIGQISSEVPQNLSASRPQDRQFILSSKKLLLSDSGFYLCAWTPGVSTEAFFGQGTRLTVV.

V and J are TRBV30 and TRBJ2-1; TRBD2 might be the D (5 bases). Deletions cut 5 bases from V and 8 bases from J, with 16 bases between. Germline-derived CDR1 and CDR2 are GTSNPN and SVGIG (reference sequence). CDR3 size: 13 residues. CDR3 nucleotide sequence: TGTGCCTGGGAGGGCGTGGTGATGGATGAGCAGTTCTTC. It specifies CAWEGVVMDEQFF. Supplemented by reference TRBV30 and TRBJ2-1, the full variable domain reads SQTIHQWPATLVQPVGSPLSLECTVEGTSNPNLYWYRQAAGRGLQLLFYSVGIGQISSEVPQNLSASRPQDRQFILSSKKLLLSDSGFYLCAWEGVVMDEQFFGPGTRLTVL.

The V call is TRBV27, the J call TRBJ2-2; 12 nucleotides line up with TRBD2. CDR1 MNHEY and CDR2 SMNVEV come from the germline V gene (reference sequence). The length of the CDR3 is 15 residues. J was trimmed by 1 base and V by 6 bases; bases with no gene match: 0. CDR3 sequence reads: CASRTSGGNTGELFF. For the CDR3, the DNA is TGTGCCAGCAGGACTAGCGGGGGGAACACCGGGGAGCTGTTTTTT.

This chain uses TRBV6-6 with TRBJ1-6, with 9 bases identical to TRBD1. The CDR3 is 15 amino acids. Germline CDR1 and CDR2: MNHNY and SVGAGI (reference sequence). With 6 bases clipped from V and 10 bases from J, the junction kept 10 bases outside the gene matches. The CDR3 is CASRLPGQGGSPLHF. CDR3 in DNA: TGTGCCAGCAGATTACCGGGACAGGGCGGATCACCCCTCCACTTT.

The rearrangement uses TRBV10-3 and TRBJ1-2; no clear D. This CDR3 is built from 12 residues. Germline CDR1 is ENHRY and CDR2 is SYGVKD. V lost 8 bases to trimming and J lost 4 bases, with 11 bases between them. CDR3 sequence (DNA): TGTGCCATCGAGGAAAACGGCTATGGCTACACCTTC. It encodes CAIEENGYGYTF.

In this sample, this clone turned up once. In nucleotides, the CDR3 is TGTGCCAGCAGTTACTCGAGCGGGAGCTACGAGCAGTACTTC. Its translation is CASSYSSGSYEQYF. The V and J genes are TRBV6-5 and TRBJ2-7; 8 nucleotides align to TRBD2. The CDR3 contains 14 residues. Trimming took 0 bases from V and 3 from J; bases not matched to a gene: 1. CDR1 MNHEY and CDR2 SVGAGI come from the germline V gene.

The gene calls are TRBV28 and TRBJ1-5; 8 bases are a match to TRBD1. The CDR3 loop spans 17 amino acids. Germline CDR1 reads MDHEN; CDR2 reads SYDVKM. After removal of 5 bases from V and 0 bases from J, the junction contained 9 bases not matched to a gene. The CDR3 spells CASSLPGQGGSNQPQHF. For the CDR3, the DNA is TGTGCCAGCAGTCTCCCAGGACAGGGAGGTAGCAATCAGCCCCAGCATTTT.

This sequence joins TRBV27 and TRBJ2-2; 8 positions agree with TRBD1. Germline CDR1 is MNHEY and CDR2 is SMNVEV (reference sequence). J was trimmed by 0 bases and V by 7 bases; bases with no gene match: 7. This CDR3 comprises 16 residues. The CDR3 DNA reads TGTGCCAGCACTTACTCAGGGGGCGCGAACACCGGGGAGCTGTTTTTT. This codes for CASTYSGGANTGELFF.

This clone was found once. This chain links TRBV5-4 with TRBJ1-2, with D maybe TRBD1 (5 bases). Trimming shortened V by 1 base and J by 5 bases, and 18 bases separated the two germline ends. Germline loops: CDR1 SGHNT, CDR2 YYREEE (reference sequence). CDR3 length equals 16 residues. The CDR3 loop reads CASSLKGGAPGYGYTF. The CDR3 bases are TGTGCCAGCAGCTTGAAAGGTGGGGCCCCTGGTTATGGCTACACCTTC.

This chain links TRBV10-2 with TRBJ1-5; TRBD1 is a possible D gene (5 bases). The V end lost 7 bases, the J end lost 4 bases, and 14 bases lay between the germline ends. Germline V gene sequence: CDR1 WSHSY, CDR2 SAAADI. The CDR3 covers 14 residues. The CDR3 sequence is CASTPTGGNQPQHF. For the CDR3, the DNA is TGCGCCAGCACCCCGACGGGGGGGAATCAGCCCCAGCATTTT.

V gene TRBV11-3 combines with J gene TRBJ1-4; weak D call: TRBD1 (6 bases). Looked up from germline, CDR1 is SGHNT and CDR2 is YENEEA. The CDR3 consists of 15 residues. The germline V and J ends were trimmed by 5 bases and 4 bases, with 14 bases remaining between them. The CDR3 is CASSPGGRYNEKLFF. Written as DNA, the CDR3 is TGTGCCAGCAGCCCCGGGGGGCGTTATAATGAAAAACTGTTTTTT.

This chain links TRBV5-8 with TRBJ2-1, with D perhaps matching TRBD1 (5 bases). This CDR3 is built from 15 residues. Germline CDR1 is SGHTS and CDR2 is YDEGEE. V was pared by 0 bases and J by 4 bases, with 11 bases between. As DNA, the CDR3 is TGTGCCAGCAGCTTGGTTGGGGCAGCTTACAATGAGCAGTTCTTC. Protein: CASSLVGAAYNEQFF. The variable domain in full, with the rest retrieved from reference TRBV5-8 and TRBJ2-1, is EAGVTQSPTHLIKTRGQQATLRCSPISGHTSVYWYQQALGLGLQFLLWYDEGEERNRGNFPPRFSGRQFPNYSSELNVNALELEDSALYLCASSLVGAAYNEQFFGPGTRLTVL.

The chain combines TRBV10-2 with TRBJ2-1; weak D call: TRBD2 (6 bases). The V gene lost 10 bases and the J gene lost 4 bases, with 23 bases spanning the gap. This CDR3 is built from 16 residues. The germline gives CDR1 WSHSY, CDR2 SAAADI. The CDR3 is CATTRAGATPYNEQFF. The DNA of the CDR3 is TGCGCCACCACTAGAGCGGGCGCCACCCCTTACAATGAGCAGTTCTTC.

This sequence joins TRBV30 and TRBJ1-4; a weak D match, TRBD1 (5 bases). Trimming stripped 0 bases from V and 3 bases from J, with 14 bases between. In germline, CDR1 is GTSNPN, CDR2 SVGIG (reference sequence). The CDR3 length is 16 residues. The CDR3 spells CAWSVRRGRANEKLFF. DNA of the CDR3: TGTGCCTGGAGTGTACGGAGGGGAAGGGCTAATGAAAAACTGTTTTTT.

CDR3 coding DNA: TGCGCCAGCAGCGGGCTAGCGGGGCCAGCAAGTCCGCAGTATTTT. This codes for CASSGLAGPASPQYF. This rearrangement joins TRBV4-1 to TRBJ2-3; 9 bases align to TRBD2. Germline values: CDR1 MGHRA, CDR2 YSYEKL. This CDR3 is built from 15 residues. Trimming removed 5 bases from V and 10 bases from J; junction bases left unmatched: 13.

The CDR3 nucleotides are TGTGCCAGCAGCCCACAAAATGAGCAGTTCTTC. The encoded protein is CASSPQNEQFF. The chain carries TRBV7-9 and TRBJ2-1; D is uncertain. CDR1 is SEHNR, CDR2 FQNEAQ, per germline (reference sequence). The CDR3 extends over 11 amino acids. Trimming took off 5 bases at V and 7 bases at J, with 6 bases between the two ends.

V usage is TRBV9 and J usage is TRBJ2-5, with TRBD2 matching 7 bases. V shed 3 bases and J 2 bases; nucleotides not matched to a gene: 7. Per the germline V gene, CDR1 is SGDLS and CDR2 is YYNGEE. This CDR3 is 15 amino acids long. The CDR3 DNA follows: TGTGCCAGCAGCGCCGGGGACTATCTACAAGAGACCCAGTACTTC. It is translated as CASSAGDYLQETQYF.

The chain recombines TRBV7-9 with TRBJ2-1; 8 bases are shared with TRBD1. Germline assignment: CDR1 SEHNR and CDR2 FQNEAQ (reference sequence). CDR3 length equals 16 residues. V was pared by 2 bases and J by 1 base, with 4 bases of the junction left unmatched. The DNA for the CDR3 is TGTGCCAGCAGCTTATGGCGGGACAGGTCCTACAATGAGCAGTTCTTC. As protein: CASSLWRDRSYNEQFF.

The chain carries TRBV7-8 and TRBJ2-7, with 8 bases fitting TRBD1. V lost 4 bases and J lost 7; bases outside the gene matches: 15. This CDR3 is 16 amino acids long. CDR1 and CDR2 from the germline V gene are SGHVS and FQNEAQ. This chain's CDR3 is CASSSRTGPLGREQYF. CDR3 coding DNA: TGTGCCAGCAGCTCCAGGACAGGGCCCCTGGGTCGGGAGCAGTACTTC.

V and J are TRBV7-2 and TRBJ1-3; D call uncertain. Trimming took off 4 bases at V and 2 bases at J, with 12 bases between the two ends. Germline assignment: CDR1 SGHTA and CDR2 FQGNSA. This CDR3 has 15 amino acids. The CDR3 bases are TGTGCCAGCAGCTCCCGAGGAAAAACTGGAAACACCATATATTTT. Translation: CASSSRGKTGNTIYF.

The chain joins TRBV5-1 to TRBJ2-1; the D gene is possibly TRBD1 (6 bases). Trimming took 4 bases from V and 3 from J, leaving 8 bases between them. Germline CDR1 is SGHRS and CDR2 is YFSETQ. This CDR3 region has 13 residues. The CDR3 DNA reads as TGCGCCAGCAGCACGGACAGCTACAATGAGCAGTTCTTC. Translated: CASSTDSYNEQFF.

The rearrangement links TRBV30 to TRBJ2-1; 12 bases are a match to TRBD2. The CDR3 covers 16 residues. Germline V gene sequence: CDR1 GTSNPN, CDR2 SVGIG (reference sequence). The junction had 6 bases not matched to a gene; V was cut back by 4 bases and J by 2 bases. CDR3 residues: CAWIASGGATYNEQFF. The CDR3 DNA sequence: TGTGCCTGGATAGCTAGCGGGGGGGCTACCTACAATGAGCAGTTCTTC.